Here is one T cell receptor beta chain with its context. The sample comes from a study of shared clonotypes between healthy human individuals. V was pared by 4 bases and J by 4 bases, with 22 bases between. The germline V gene has CDR1 MDHEN and CDR2 SYDVKM. This CDR3 has 17 amino acids. This table comes from immunoSEQ multiplex PCR, and its TCRdb copy is limited to in-frame clones, with some not included. In the table there are hundreds of thousands of clones, around 67% of which are singletons. V gene TRBV28 combines with J gene TRBJ1-2; unclear D gene. The sequencing input was memory CD4+ T cells sorted from blood. Described subset: CD45RA-negative fraction. The clonotype was recovered from a young woman in good health. The CDR3 reads CASSSTNVDGLVYGYTF. CDR3 DNA sequence: TGTGCCAGCAGTTCTACGAACGTGGACGGGTTAGTCTATGGCTACACCTTC.